This T cell receptor (beta chain) was sequenced in a study of blood T cells in healthy people across ages. V lost 3 bases and J 4 bases, leaving 18 bases between the germline ends. The CDR3 covers 17 residues. Germline CDR1 is KGHDR and CDR2 is SFDVKD. A second roughly 6 to 11 cycle PCR used barcoded and J-beta primers. Each CDR3 protein is one row after TCRdb ran MiXCR on the 5' RACE reads. Of more than 650,000 distinct CDR3 sequences listed, less than 70% were seen once; the top ten hold roughly 37%. Sample: blood. This receptor was taken from a man older than 75 in good health. The genes are TRBV24-1 and TRBJ2-1; perhaps D is TRBD1 or TRBD2 (5 bases each). CDR3 sequence reads: CATSDARWGPTYNEQFF. The CDR3 DNA reads TGTGCCACCAGTGATGCTCGATGGGGACCAACTTACAATGAGCAGTTCTTC.